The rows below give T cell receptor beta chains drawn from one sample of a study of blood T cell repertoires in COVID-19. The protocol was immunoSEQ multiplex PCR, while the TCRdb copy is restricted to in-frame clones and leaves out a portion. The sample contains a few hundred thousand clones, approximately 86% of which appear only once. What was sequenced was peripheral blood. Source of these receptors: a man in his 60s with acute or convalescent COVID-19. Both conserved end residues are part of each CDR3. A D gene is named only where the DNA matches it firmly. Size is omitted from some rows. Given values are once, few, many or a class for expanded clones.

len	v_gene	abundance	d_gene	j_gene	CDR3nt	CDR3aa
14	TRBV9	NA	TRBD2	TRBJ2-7	TGTGCCAGCAGGGCTAGCGGGGTCGCCTACGAGCAGTACTTC	CASRASGVAYEQYF
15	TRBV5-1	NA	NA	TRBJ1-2	TGCGCCAGCAGCTTGGGGGGCCCCGGACCCTATGGCTACACCTTC	CASSLGGPGPYGYTF
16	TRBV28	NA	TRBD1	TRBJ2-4	TGTGCCAGCAGTCCGTCGGACAGGGTAGCCAAAAACATTCAGTACTTC	CASSPSDRVAKNIQYF
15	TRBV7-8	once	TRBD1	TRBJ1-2	TGTGCCAGCAGTTTCCGGGACAGCCAGCCGGGAGGCTACACCTTC	CASSFRDSQPGGYTF
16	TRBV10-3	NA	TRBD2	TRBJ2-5	TGTGCCATCACCAAACAAGCGGGGGGCGGCCAAGAGACCCAGTACTTC	CAITKQAGGGQETQYF
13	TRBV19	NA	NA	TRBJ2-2	TGTGCCAGTAGTGCCAGGGGTTACTGGGAGCTGTTTTTT	CASSARGYWELFF
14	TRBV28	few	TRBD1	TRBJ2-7	TGTGCCAGCAGTCCTGGACAGGGGACCTACGAGCAGTACTTC	CASSPGQGTYEQYF
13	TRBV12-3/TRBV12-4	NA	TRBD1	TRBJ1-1	TGTGCCAGCAGTTCCAGGGGGTTCACTGAAGCTTTCTTT	CASSSRGFTEAFF
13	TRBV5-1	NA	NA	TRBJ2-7	TGCGCCAGCAGCGATTTACAGGACTACGAGCAGTACTTC	CASSDLQDYEQYF
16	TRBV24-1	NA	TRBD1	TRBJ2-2	TGTGCCACCAGTGACCCGGGACAGGGCGACACCGGGGAGCTGTTTTTT	CATSDPGQGDTGELFF
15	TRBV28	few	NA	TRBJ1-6	TGTGCCAGCAGTTTACCCCAGGGCATCAATTCACCCCTCCACTTT	CASSLPQGINSPLHF
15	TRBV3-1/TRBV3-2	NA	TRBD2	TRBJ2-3	TGTGCCAGCAGCCAATACGGGACTACCACAGATACGCAGTATTTT	CASSQYGTTTDTQYF
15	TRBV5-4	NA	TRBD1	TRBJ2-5	TGTGCCAGCAGCTACGACAGGGGGCGGGGAGAGACCCAGTACTTC	CASSYDRGRGETQYF
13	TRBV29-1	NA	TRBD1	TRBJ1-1	TGCAGCGTTGTCCGGACAGGAAACACTGAAGCTTTCTTT	CSVVRTGNTEAFF
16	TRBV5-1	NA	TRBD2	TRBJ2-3	TGCGCCAGCAGCTTGGCCTCAGCGGGGGGGACAGATACGCAGTATTTT	CASSLASAGGTDTQYF
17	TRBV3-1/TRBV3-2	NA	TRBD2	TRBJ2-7	TGTGCCAGCAGCCAAGAATTACGCTCTAGCGGCGACGGCGAGCAGTACTTC	CASSQELRSSGDGEQYF
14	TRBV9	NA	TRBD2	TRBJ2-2	TGTGCCAGCAGCGTAGCTAGCGGTGAAGGGGAGCTGTTTTTT	CASSVASGEGELFF
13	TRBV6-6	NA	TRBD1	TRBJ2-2	TGTGCCAGCAGTCAGGGGGCCACCGGGGAGCTGTTTTTT	CASSQGATGELFF
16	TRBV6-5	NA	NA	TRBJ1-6	TGTGCCAGCAGTTACACGACAGTCTCCTATAATTCACCCCTCCACTTT	CASSYTTVSYNSPLHF
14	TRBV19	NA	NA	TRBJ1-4	TGTGCCAGTAGTCCCCAGGGGTGGGCTGAAAAACTGTTTTTT	CASSPQGWAEKLFF
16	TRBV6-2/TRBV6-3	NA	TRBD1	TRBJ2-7	TGTGCCAGCAGTTACGGCGGACAGGGGAACGTCTACGAGCAGTACTTC	CASSYGGQGNVYEQYF
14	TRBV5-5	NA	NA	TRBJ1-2	TGTGCCAGCAGCTTGGGACAGAACTTTTATGGCTACACCTTC	CASSLGQNFYGYTF
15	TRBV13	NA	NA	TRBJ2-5	TGTGCCAGCAGCTTAGGGGGAACAGGTACGGAGACCCAGTACTTC	CASSLGGTGTETQYF
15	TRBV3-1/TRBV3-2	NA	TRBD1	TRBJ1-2	TGTGCCAGCAGCCAAGCCCCAGGGACAGGGGGTGGCTACACCTTC	CASSQAPGTGGGYTF
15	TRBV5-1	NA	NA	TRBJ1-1	TGCGCCAGCAGCGGCACTACAGGGACCGGGTCTGAAGCTTTCTTT	CASSGTTGTGSEAFF
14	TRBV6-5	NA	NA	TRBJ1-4	TGTGCCAGCAGTTACGCCAGGGTTAATGAAAAACTGTTTTTT	CASSYARVNEKLFF
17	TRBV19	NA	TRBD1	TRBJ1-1	TGTGCCAGTAGTGGGACCGGGACAGGGGAGATGAACACTGAAGCTTTCTTT	CASSGTGTGEMNTEAFF
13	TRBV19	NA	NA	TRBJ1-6	TGTGCCAGTAGTATTAGCCGTGATTCACCCCTCCACTTT	CASSISRDSPLHF
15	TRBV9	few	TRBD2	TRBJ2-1	TGTGCCAGCAGCGTAAACGCGGGGGGCAAGGGTGAGCAGTTCTTC	CASSVNAGGKGEQFF
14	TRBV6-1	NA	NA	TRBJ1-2	TGTGCCAGCAGTTATAAGTCAACGGACTATGGCTACACCTTC	CASSYKSTDYGYTF
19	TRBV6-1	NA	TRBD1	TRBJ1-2	TGTGCCAGCAGTGCTACCGGCAGGGGGAAATTAAGCCCCTCGCGTGGCTACACCTTC	CASSATGRGKLSPSRGYTF
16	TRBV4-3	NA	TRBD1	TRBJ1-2	TGCGCCAGCAGCCAAGACGGGGCAGGGGGCGACTATGGCTACACCTTC	CASSQDGAGGDYGYTF
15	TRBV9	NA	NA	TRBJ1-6	TGTGCCAGCAGCCCCCCCGGCTCCTATAATTCACCCCTCCACTTT	CASSPPGSYNSPLHF
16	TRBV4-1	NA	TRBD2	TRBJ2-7	TGCGCCAGCAGCCAAGAATTACGGGGGGATTCCTACGAGCAGTACTTC	CASSQELRGDSYEQYF
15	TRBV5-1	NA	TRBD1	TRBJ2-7	TGCGCCAGCAGCTTGGGGCAGGGGGTACTGGACGAGCAGTACTTC	CASSLGQGVLDEQYF
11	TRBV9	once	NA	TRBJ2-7	TGTGCCAGCGGGCTGGCCTCCGAGCAGTACTTC	CASGLASEQYF
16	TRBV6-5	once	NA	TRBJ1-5	TGTGCCAGCAGTTATGGCTCAGGGGATAGCAATCAGCCCCAGCATTTT	CASSYGSGDSNQPQHF